This T cell receptor (beta chain) was sequenced for a study of identical twins. Findings of the study overall: Insertions were reduced in abundant cord blood beta clonotypes but not in memory repertoires.

A remark on this clonotype: Its target is not known.

A universal primer site arose from template switching, and cDNA bore unique molecular identifiers. TCRdb called the 5' RACE reads again in MiXCR, with one record for every CDR3 protein. The table has 400,000 to 500,000 distinct CDR3 sequences, 13% to 15% seen once. Germline CDR1 and CDR2: SGDLS and YYNGEE. The V end lost 5 bases, the J end lost 3 bases, and 13 bases lay between the germline ends. The CDR3 consists of 14 residues. The same sample was also studied in work on yellow fever vaccine responses in identical twins.

What was sequenced was CD4+ T cells sorted from blood. This TCR was sampled from a woman aged 18-29 years in good health. V usage is TRBV9 and J usage is TRBJ2-3; weak D call: TRBD2 (5 bases). The CDR3 region has the DNA TGTGCCAGCAGTGCAATACTAGGAACAGATACGCAGTATTTT. Translating gives CASSAILGTDTQYF.